Below are 27 T cell receptor beta chains sequenced from a single sample in a study of blood T cell repertoires in COVID-19. Clones were sequenced by immunoSEQ multiplex PCR, and TCRdb holds only the in-frame ones, with some missing. The sample consists of fewer than 150,000 clones, about 85% of them appearing once. Sequencing used peripheral blood. These receptors were obtained from a woman in her sixties or seventies with COVID-19, enrolled during active disease.

V and J are TRBV3-1 (or the pseudogene TRBV3-2) and TRBJ2-3; TRBD1 matches at 7 bases. The CDR3 consists of 17 residues. Germline V gives CDR1 LGHDT, CDR2 YNNKEL (reference sequence). Trimming cost V 0 bases and J 6 bases; bases outside gene matches: 12. CDR3: CASSQDLFQGEGDTQYF. CDR3 DNA: TGTGCCAGCAGCCAAGATTTATTCCAGGGGGAAGGGGATACGCAGTATTTT.

The chain has TRBV19 and TRBJ1-6; TRBD1 agrees at 10 bases. V shed 9 bases and J 9 bases; nucleotides not matched to a gene: 8. CDR1 is LNHDA and CDR2 is SQIVND in the germline V gene (reference sequence). CDR3 length equals 14 residues. The CDR3 region has the DNA TGTGCCAGCCAGACAGGGGGCAGAGGTTCACCCCTCCACTTT. It specifies CASQTGGRGSPLHF.

A few counts support this clone. The chain joins TRBV9 to TRBJ2-2; 10 bases match TRBD1. The junction had 12 bases not matched to a gene; V was cut back by 8 bases and J by 5 bases. In germline, CDR1 is SGDLS, CDR2 YYNGEE. The CDR3 loop spans 16 amino acids. In nucleotides, the CDR3 is TGTGCCAGTTCCTCTCTGGGACAGGGGTCAACCGGGGAGCTGTTTTTT. Amino acids: CASSSLGQGSTGELFF.

The rearrangement links TRBV18 to TRBJ2-3, with 9 bases identical to TRBD1. The V and J ends lost 2 bases and 1 base, in that order; junction bases with no gene match: 13. CDR1 and CDR2 from the germline V gene are KGHSH and LQKENI. The CDR3 has 19 residues. The CDR3 region is CASSPFIRDRVGRTDTQYF. The CDR3 DNA follows: TGTGCCAGCTCACCATTTATCCGGGACAGGGTGGGACGCACAGATACGCAGTATTTT.

The gene calls are TRBV18 and TRBJ2-3, with TRBD2 matching over 12 bases. Germline V gene data show CDR1 as KGHSH and CDR2 as LQKENI. The CDR3 totals 15 residues. The V gene end was trimmed by 3 bases and the J gene end by 5 bases; junction bases not matched to a gene: 3. The CDR3 reads CASSPLAGGRDTQYF. The CDR3 nucleotides read TGTGCCAGCTCACCGCTAGCGGGGGGGCGAGATACGCAGTATTTT.

The chain joins TRBV12-3 or TRBV12-4 to TRBJ2-5; the D gene is possibly TRBD1 (6 bases). V was pared by 3 bases and J by 4 bases, with 9 bases between. The length of the CDR3 is 13 residues. CDR3 nucleotides: TGTGCCAGCAGTTTTACAGGGCCAGAGACCCAGTACTTC. Translation: CASSFTGPETQYF.

This clone has only one observation. The chain uses TRBV7-2 and TRBJ1-3; D perhaps matches TRBD1 (5 bases). The CDR3 has 16 amino acids. Germline CDR1 reads SGHTA; CDR2 reads FQGNSA. V lost 1 base, J lost 1 base, and 11 bases lay in between. This CDR3 is CASSLGQSLSGNTIYF. DNA of the CDR3: TGTGCCAGCAGCTTAGGACAGTCACTATCTGGAAACACCATATATTTT. Full variable domain (outside the CDR3, taken from reference TRBV7-2 and TRBJ1-3): GAGVSQSPSNKVTEKGKDVELRCDPISGHTALYWYRQSLGQGLEFLIYFQGNSAPDKSGLPSDRFSAERTGGSVSTLTIQRTQQEDSAVYLCASSLGQSLSGNTIYFGEGSWLTVV.

V and J are TRBV6-2 or TRBV6-3 and TRBJ1-1; 8 bases are shared with TRBD1. The CDR3 length is 11 residues. J gave up 11 bases and V 6 bases, and 5 bases lay outside the gene matches. Per germline, CDR1 MNHEY and CDR2 SVGEGT. CDR3 bases: TGTGCCAGCAGCCAGGGGGCTGGGGCTTTCTTT. The encoded protein is CASSQGAGAFF.

The chain combines TRBV5-1 with TRBJ1-4, with D possibly TRBD1 on 5 matching bases. The CDR3 totals 17 residues. The germline CDR1 and CDR2 sequences are SGHRS and YFSETQ. Deletions cut 4 bases from V and 7 bases from J, with 23 bases between. The chain's CDR3 is CASSPKTGPRGGEKLFF. CDR3 in DNA: TGCGCCAGCAGCCCGAAAACGGGACCCCGCGGGGGTGAAAAACTGTTTTTT.

The V gene is TRBV18, the J gene TRBJ1-4; possibly TRBD1 for D (5 bases). The CDR3 totals 14 residues. The germline V gene encodes CDR1 KGHSH and CDR2 LQKENI. V lost 5 bases, J lost 0 bases, and 7 bases lay in between. The CDR3 DNA is TGTGCCAGCTCATCGACAGCAACTAATGAAAAACTGTTTTTT. Its translation is CASSSTATNEKLFF.

The rearrangement links TRBV21-1 to TRBJ1-1. TRBV21-1 represents a pseudogene. The CDR3 runs 16 residues. CDR3 sequence reads: CASRRSRPHPGTEAFF. As DNA, the CDR3 is TGTGCCAGCCGCCGCTCGAGGCCTCACCCGGGGACTGAAGCTTTCTTT.

The rearrangement uses TRBV5-1 and TRBJ1-2, with D possibly being TRBD1 (6 bases). Trimming cost V 4 bases and J 4 bases, with 20 bases left between them. Germline V gene sequence: CDR1 SGHRS, CDR2 YFSETQ. The CDR3 contains 16 residues. CDR3 protein: CASSPVNQGFFYGYTF. CDR3 bases: TGCGCCAGCAGCCCTGTGAACCAGGGGTTCTTCTATGGCTACACCTTC.

The chain combines TRBV21-1 with TRBJ1-5; TRBD1 is taken as the D call from the table, unchecked against the DNA. TRBV21-1 is termed a pseudogene. The CDR3 is 13 residues long. CDR3 region: CASVGGNDQPQHF. As DNA, the CDR3 is TGTGCCAGTGTTGGGGGCAACGATCAGCCCCAGCATTTT.

The rearrangement joins TRBV2 to TRBJ1-3; D is unresolved. Trimming cost V 6 bases and J 1 base, with 4 bases left between them. Germline V CDR1 and CDR2: SNHLY, FYNNEI. CDR3 size: 12 residues. CDR3 sequence reads: CASSRSGNTIYF. In nucleotides, the CDR3 is TGTGCCAGCAGCAGATCTGGAAACACCATATATTTT.

The rearrangement links TRBV19 to TRBJ1-1, with a possible D match to TRBD1 (6 bases). Germline-derived CDR1 and CDR2 are LNHDA and SQIVND (reference sequence). The CDR3 is 13 amino acids. Deletions cut 4 bases from V and 4 bases from J, with 10 bases between. The CDR3 nucleotides are TGTGCCAGTAGTACCCTCAGGGGCACTGAAGCTTTCTTT. Its protein product is CASSTLRGTEAFF.

V gene TRBV2 combines with J gene TRBJ2-2; 9 bases match TRBD2. Germline V gene lookup returns CDR1 SNHLY and CDR2 FYNNEI. J gave up 3 bases and V 7 bases, and 6 bases lay outside the gene matches. This CDR3 spans 15 amino acids. The CDR3 nucleotides read TGTGCCAGCAATGGGCTAGCGGGGCACACCGGGGAGCTGTTTTTT. It yields the protein CASNGLAGHTGELFF.

The chain is built from TRBV6-6 and TRBJ1-5, with 7 bases lining up with TRBD1. CDR3 length equals 14 residues. Germline V CDR1 and CDR2: MNHNY, SVGAGI (reference sequence). Trimming at V came to 3 bases and at J to 2 bases, leaving 1 base not matched to a gene. CDR3 DNA sequence: TGTGCCAGCAGTTATACAGGGGGCAATCAGCCCCAGCATTTT. Protein: CASSYTGGNQPQHF.

This chain links TRBV10-1 with TRBJ2-3; the D gene is possibly TRBD2 (5 bases). V was clipped by 0 bases and J by 5 bases, with 9 bases between them. The CDR3 has 14 amino acids. CDR1 and CDR2 from the germline V gene are WNHNN and SYGVQD (reference sequence). As DNA, the CDR3 is TGCGCCAGCAGTGAGTCCGGGGTGGGAGATACGCAGTATTTT. Encoded protein: CASSESGVGDTQYF.

J is TRBJ1-1 and V is TRBV20-1, with no clear D. Germline V gene data show CDR1 as DFQATT and CDR2 as SNEGSKA (reference sequence). This CDR3 has 11 amino acids. Trimming left V 1 base short and J 7 bases short, with 7 bases between. The CDR3 sequence: CSARGLDEAFF. CDR3 DNA: TGCAGTGCTAGAGGGTTAGATGAAGCTTTCTTT.

This clone was detected once. The chain has TRBV9 and TRBJ2-1; 9 nucleotides align to TRBD2. CDR3 length: 15 amino acids. V was pared by 4 bases and J by 5 bases, with 7 bases of the junction left unmatched. Germline-derived CDR1 and CDR2 are SGDLS and YYNGEE. CDR3 bases: TGTGCCAGCAGCTTAAGGACTAGCGCGGACAATGAGCAGTTCTTC. Its protein product is CASSLRTSADNEQFF.

V gene TRBV11-2 combines with J gene TRBJ2-7; 15 nucleotides align to TRBD2. In germline, CDR1 is SGHAT, CDR2 FQNNGV. Trimming at V came to 6 bases and at J to 1 base, leaving 7 bases not matched to a gene. The CDR3 runs 17 residues. The CDR3 protein is CASRPGLAGGPSYEQYF. CDR3 coding DNA: TGTGCCAGCAGACCCGGACTAGCGGGGGGGCCTTCCTACGAGCAGTACTTC.

V is TRBV19 and J is TRBJ1-1; maybe TRBD1 (5 bases). Germline V gene lookup returns CDR1 LNHDA and CDR2 SQIVND (reference sequence). The CDR3 covers 14 residues. V was clipped by 4 bases and J by 3 bases, with 12 bases between them. CDR3 protein: CASSTRQSHTEAFF. The CDR3 nucleotides are TGTGCCAGTAGTACTCGACAGAGCCACACTGAAGCTTTCTTT.

This chain links TRBV5-1 with TRBJ1-1; 8 nucleotides line up with TRBD1. Trimming took 4 bases from V and 1 from J; bases not matched to a gene: 3. The V gene's germline CDR1 is SGHRS and CDR2 YFSETQ. There are 14 residues in the CDR3. The CDR3 DNA follows: TGCGCCAGCAGCACCGGGACAGGGAACACTGAAGCTTTCTTT. Encoded protein: CASSTGTGNTEAFF.

The chain employs TRBV27 and TRBJ2-7, with 9 bases identical to TRBD1. Per the germline V gene, CDR1 is MNHEY and CDR2 is SMNVEV (reference sequence). The CDR3 extends over 14 amino acids. J was trimmed by 4 bases and V by 5 bases; bases with no gene match: 6. This CDR3 reads CASSLGQGTYEQYF. As DNA, the CDR3 is TGTGCCAGCAGTCTGGGACAGGGCACGTACGAGCAGTACTTC.

J is TRBJ1-2 and V is TRBV10-1; TRBD1 matches 7 bases. Per the germline V gene, CDR1 is WNHNN and CDR2 is SYGVQD (reference sequence). V lost 4 bases and J lost 1; bases outside the gene matches: 3. CDR3 length equals 14 residues. The CDR3 DNA sequence: TGCGCCAGCAGTGGCGGGACAGATAACTATGGCTACACCTTC. This codes for CASSGGTDNYGYTF.

The V call is TRBV7-3, the J call TRBJ1-1; 7 bases fit TRBD1. The CDR3 is made up of 14 amino acids. V lost 3 bases, J lost 3 bases, and 4 bases stayed unmatched. Germline V gene data show CDR1 as SGHTA and CDR2 as FQGTGA. The CDR3 loop is CASSFDREDTEAFF. The DNA of the CDR3 is TGTGCCAGCAGCTTCGACAGGGAGGACACTGAAGCTTTCTTT.

The gene calls are TRBV19 and TRBJ2-3, with D possibly being TRBD2 (6 bases). Between the trimmed V and J ends, which lost 5 bases and 6 bases, there was a span of 24 bases. The CDR3 contains 17 residues. Germline loops: CDR1 LNHDA, CDR2 SQIVND (reference sequence). CDR3 sequence (DNA): TGTGCCAGTAGTCCGTATAGCGGCCGGAAAGAGGGGGATACGCAGTATTTT. It encodes CASSPYSGRKEGDTQYF.